Below are 10 T cell receptor beta chains sequenced from a single sample in a study of Ad26.COV2.S vaccination and SARS-CoV-2 variants. Measured with immunoSEQ multiplex PCR; TCRdb has only the in-frame clones, and not every one. The sample holds roughly 400,000 clones; approximately 89% are singletons and the top ten take about 1.9%. Treatment given: some 19 received Ad26.COV2.S at low or high dose, single or two shots; a few received placebo; per-sample allocation not given. Sampling occurred on day 63 after the first vaccine or placebo injection. The sample consisted of peripheral blood, taken in a trial of Ad26.COV2.S vaccine versus placebo. The receptors come from a person aged 18-60 years who received the Ad26.COV2.S COVID-19 vaccine or a placebo.

The chain has TRBV1 and TRBJ2-1; the table's D call of TRBD2 was not tested on the DNA. TRBV1 corresponds to a pseudogene. CDR3 length equals 16 residues. The CDR3 loop is CTSSQATTYSYNEQFF. CDR3 coding DNA: TGCACCAGCAGCCAAGCAACGACTTACTCCTACAATGAGCAGTTCTTC.

This clone has only one observation. The chain recombines TRBV29-1 with TRBJ2-4; D perhaps matches TRBD2 (7 bases). CDR3 size: 12 residues. V gave up 6 bases and J gave up 8 bases, with 14 bases separating them. Germline CDR1 reads SQVTM; CDR2 reads ANQGSEA. CDR3 DNA: TGCAGCGTGGGAGGGGGAAGGGACATTCAGTACTTC. As protein: CSVGGGRDIQYF.

The rearrangement links TRBV9 to TRBJ1-4; D is undetermined. CDR3 length equals 15 residues. Germline V CDR1 and CDR2: SGDLS, YYNGEE. The germline V and J ends were trimmed by 0 bases and 2 bases, with 8 bases remaining between them. In DNA form, the CDR3 reads TGTGCCAGCAGCGTAGCCGGGAGGACTAATGAAAAACTGTTTTTT. This encodes CASSVAGRTNEKLFF.

V is TRBV7-9 and J is TRBJ2-3, with D possibly matching TRBD2 (6 bases). With 5 bases removed from V and 6 bases from J, the gap between germline ends came to 12 bases. Germline-derived CDR1 and CDR2 are SEHNR and FQNEAQ (reference sequence). This CDR3 region has 13 residues. CDR3: CASSPGLSDTQYF. Here the CDR3 DNA reads TGTGCCAGCAGCCCGGGACTGTCGGATACGCAGTATTTT.

The genes are TRBV30 and TRBJ1-1, with D tentatively TRBD1 (5 bases). The V gene's germline CDR1 is GTSNPN and CDR2 SVGIG (reference sequence). CDR3 length equals 12 residues. Deletions cut 5 bases from V and 1 base from J, with 8 bases between. CDR3 DNA sequence: TGTGCCTGGGAAAGGGGGAACACTGAAGCTTTCTTT. The encoded protein is CAWERGNTEAFF.

This clone was seen only once. In DNA form, the CDR3 reads TGTGCCAGCAGCTCCTCCGGGACTGGGGGCGAAAAACTGTTTTTT. Residues: CASSSSGTGGEKLFF. The chain links TRBV25-1 to TRBJ1-4; D perhaps matches TRBD1 (6 bases). V lost 6 bases and J 8 bases, leaving 19 bases between the germline ends. The germline gives CDR1 MGHDK, CDR2 SYGVNS. The CDR3 loop spans 15 amino acids.

The chain is built from TRBV18 and TRBJ1-1, with a weak D call TRBD1 (5 bases). Trimming pared 3 bases from V and 1 base from J, leaving 9 bases between. CDR3 length: 14 amino acids. Per the germline V gene, CDR1 is KGHSH and CDR2 is LQKENI. CDR3 sequence (DNA): TGTGCCAGCTCACCGCAGGGATCGAACACTGAAGCTTTCTTT. Encoded protein: CASSPQGSNTEAFF.

The rearrangement links TRBV9 to TRBJ2-1, with a tentative D call TRBD1 (6 bases). This CDR3 is built from 15 residues. Germline V gives CDR1 SGDLS, CDR2 YYNGEE. Trimming stripped 6 bases from V and 4 bases from J, with 17 bases between. The CDR3 bases are TGTGCCAGCACCCTGGGACACCGCTCGTACAATGAGCAGTTCTTC. Its protein product is CASTLGHRSYNEQFF.

This clone has just one count. The V and J genes are TRBV7-3 and TRBJ2-5; D possibly corresponds to TRBD1 (5 bases). The germline V and J ends were trimmed by 5 bases and 3 bases, with 10 bases remaining between them. CDR1 SGHTA and CDR2 FQGTGA come from the germline V gene. The CDR3 runs to 13 residues. CDR3 in DNA: TGTGCCAGCAGCCCCGGACAAAAAGAGACCCAGTACTTC. Translating it yields CASSPGQKETQYF.

The V and J genes are TRBV7-2 and TRBJ1-2, with 7 bases lining up with TRBD1. The J segment lost 8 bases and the V segment lost 1 base, leaving 4 bases of the junction unmatched. The CDR3 contains 13 residues. CDR1 is SGHTA, CDR2 FQGNSA, per germline. This CDR3 is CASSLVRGRGYTF. DNA of the CDR3: TGTGCCAGCAGCTTAGTAAGGGGGCGGGGCTACACCTTC.